In its sample, the clone carrying this T cell receptor (beta chain) was seen many times. This sample stems from a study of T cells in Graves' hyperthyroidism and ophthalmopathy. Diagnoses were made from clinical symptoms, serum measures (thyroxine and TRAb), thyroid ultrasound and orbital computed tomography. The V and J ends lost 5 bases and 1 base respectively, with 11 bases between them. The CDR3 length is 15 residues. CDR1 and CDR2 from the germline V gene are MDHEN and SYDVKM. Researchers took RNA transcripts and amplified the TCR beta CDR3 regions from them. With the HTBI primer set, the TCR CDR3 went through a first round of RT-PCR. TCRdb itself ran the multiplex PCR reads through MiXCR, one entry per CDR3 protein. The table has around 240,000 distinct CDR3 sequences, roughly 15% seen once.

The J gene is TRBJ2-2, the V gene TRBV28; D is undetermined. This clonotype originated in a woman aged 18-29 years with Graves' ophthalmopathy. Sequences were obtained from blood. CDR3 amino acids: CASSPPVQNTGELFF. The DNA of the CDR3 is TGTGCCAGCAGTCCCCCTGTCCAGAACACCGGGGAGCTGTTTTTT.